These 6 T cell receptor beta chains were all obtained from the same sample, sequenced in a study of T cells in Graves' hyperthyroidism and ophthalmopathy (dated by TCRdb to the late 2010s). Library generation was performed with multiplex PCR. The sequencer listed for this sample is Illumina HiSeq 2000. Amplification of TCR beta CDR3 regions was carried out from RNA transcripts. The TCR CDR3 was subjected to a first round of RT-PCR using the HTBI primer set and the Qiagen OneStep RT-PCR kit. TCRdb redid the processing of the public reads, applying fastp at Q25 and MiXCR, and retained in-frame beta chains. Rows merge per CDR3 protein into single entries with the most common DNA and genes. The sample profile shows fewer than 750,000 distinct CDR3 sequences; roughly 14% of them were found once. Roughly 4.5% of the sample belongs to the ten largest clones. Sample: blood. The receptor source for this set is a woman between 35 and 50 years old with Graves' ophthalmopathy.

This clonotype has ten or more counts. This chain uses TRBV3-1 with TRBJ1-2; D is ambiguous. The CDR3 consists of 14 residues. The germline CDR1 and CDR2 sequences are LGHDT and YNNKEL (reference sequence). Trimming pared 4 bases from V and 3 bases from J, leaving 12 bases between. CDR3 residues: CASSPMTSYYGYTF. The CDR3 nucleotides are TGTGCCAGCAGCCCTATGACGTCTTACTATGGCTACACCTTC.

This clonotype was counted many times. The chain joins TRBV19 to TRBJ1-1; D is undetermined. Between the trimmed V and J ends, which lost 1 base and 2 bases, there was a span of 8 bases. CDR3 length equals 14 residues. In germline, CDR1 is LNHDA, CDR2 SQIVND (reference sequence). CDR3 amino acids: CASSIGRYNTEAFF. The CDR3 DNA is TGTGCCAGTAGTATAGGACGGTATAACACTGAAGCTTTCTTT.

This clonotype showed up many times. The chain combines TRBV7-9 with TRBJ1-1, with D hard to call. With 4 bases removed from V and 1 base from J, the gap between germline ends came to 13 bases. Germline V gene sequence: CDR1 SEHNR, CDR2 FQNEAQ (reference sequence). This CDR3 region has 15 residues. CDR3 bases: TGTGCCAGCAGCTACGAACTGGACGGGAACACTGAAGCTTTCTTT. Translated: CASSYELDGNTEAFF.

This clonotype appeared many times. The V and J genes are TRBV6-5 and TRBJ2-7; 8 bases fit TRBD1. The CDR3 is made up of 14 amino acids. Trimming took 4 bases from V and 5 from J; bases not matched to a gene: 7. Looked up from germline, CDR1 is MNHEY and CDR2 is SVGAGI. CDR3 in DNA: TGTGCCAGCAGTTTGGACAGGGCAATCAACGAGCAGTACTTC. It is translated as CASSLDRAINEQYF.

This clonotype has ten or more counts. This rearrangement joins TRBV12-3 or TRBV12-4 to TRBJ2-7, with D perhaps matching TRBD1 (5 bases). The ends were cut back, 5 bases at V and 0 bases at J, with 14 bases in the middle. The CDR3 spans 15 residues. This chain's CDR3 is CASSDWGSSSYEQYF. The CDR3 DNA sequence: TGTGCCAGCAGTGATTGGGGCAGTTCCTCCTACGAGCAGTACTTC.

This clonotype was recorded many times. The V gene is TRBV6-5, the J gene TRBJ2-5, with 7 nucleotides matching TRBD2. Per germline, CDR1 MNHEY and CDR2 SVGAGI. CDR3 length: 18 amino acids. The V segment lost 2 bases and the J segment 5 bases; nucleotides outside the gene matches: 17. CDR3 bases: TGTGCCAGCAGTTACCCTACGTACAGCGGGGAGTTTGGGGAGACCCAGTACTTC. It codes for CASSYPTYSGEFGETQYF.